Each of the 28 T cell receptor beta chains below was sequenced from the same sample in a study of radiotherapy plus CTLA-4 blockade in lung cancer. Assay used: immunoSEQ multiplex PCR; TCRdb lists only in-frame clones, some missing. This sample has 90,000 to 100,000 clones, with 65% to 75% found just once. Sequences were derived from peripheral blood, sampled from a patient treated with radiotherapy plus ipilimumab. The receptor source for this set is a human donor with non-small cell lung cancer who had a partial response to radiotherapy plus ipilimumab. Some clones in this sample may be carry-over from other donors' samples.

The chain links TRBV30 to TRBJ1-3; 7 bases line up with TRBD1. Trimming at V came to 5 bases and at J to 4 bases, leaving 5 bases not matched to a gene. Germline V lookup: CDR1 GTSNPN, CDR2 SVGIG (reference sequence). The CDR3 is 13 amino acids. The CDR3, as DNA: TGTGCCTGGCCTAGGGACAGCGGAAACACCATATATTTT. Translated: CAWPRDSGNTIYF.

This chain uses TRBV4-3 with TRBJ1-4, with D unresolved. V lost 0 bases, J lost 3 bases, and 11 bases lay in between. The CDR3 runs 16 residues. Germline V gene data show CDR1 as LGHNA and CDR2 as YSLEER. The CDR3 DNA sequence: TGCGCCAGCAGCCAAGATCGAGGCTTAGCTAATGAAAAACTGTTTTTT. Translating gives CASSQDRGLANEKLFF.

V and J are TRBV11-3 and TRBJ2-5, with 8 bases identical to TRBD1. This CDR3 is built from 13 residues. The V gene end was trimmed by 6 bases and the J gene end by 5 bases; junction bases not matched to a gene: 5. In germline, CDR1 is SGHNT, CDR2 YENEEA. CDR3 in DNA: TGTGCCAGCAGACGGACAGGGACGGAGACCCAGTACTTC. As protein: CASRRTGTETQYF.

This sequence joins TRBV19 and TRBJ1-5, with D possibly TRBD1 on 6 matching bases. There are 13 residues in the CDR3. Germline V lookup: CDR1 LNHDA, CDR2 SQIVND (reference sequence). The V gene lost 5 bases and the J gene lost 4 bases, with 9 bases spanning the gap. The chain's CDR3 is CASSRDRNQPQHF. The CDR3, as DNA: TGTGCCAGTAGTCGCGACAGGAATCAGCCCCAGCATTTT.

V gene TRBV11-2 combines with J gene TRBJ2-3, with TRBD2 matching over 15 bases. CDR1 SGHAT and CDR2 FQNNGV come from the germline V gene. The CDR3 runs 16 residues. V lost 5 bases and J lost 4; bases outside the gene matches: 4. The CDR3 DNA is TGTGCCAGCAGCGGTTGGACTAGCGGGGGGGCAGATACGCAGTATTTT. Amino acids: CASSGWTSGGADTQYF.

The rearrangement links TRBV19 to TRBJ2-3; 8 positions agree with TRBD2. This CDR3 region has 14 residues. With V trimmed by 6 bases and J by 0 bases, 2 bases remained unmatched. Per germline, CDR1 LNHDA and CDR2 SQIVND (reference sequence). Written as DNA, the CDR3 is TGTGCCAGTAGACGACTAGCGAGCACAGATACGCAGTATTTT. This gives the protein CASRRLASTDTQYF.

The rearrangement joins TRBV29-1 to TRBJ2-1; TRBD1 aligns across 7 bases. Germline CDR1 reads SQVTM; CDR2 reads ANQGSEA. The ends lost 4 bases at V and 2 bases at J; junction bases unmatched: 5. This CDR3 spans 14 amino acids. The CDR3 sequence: CSVVQGIPYNEQFF. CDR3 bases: TGCAGCGTTGTACAGGGGATCCCCTACAATGAGCAGTTCTTC.

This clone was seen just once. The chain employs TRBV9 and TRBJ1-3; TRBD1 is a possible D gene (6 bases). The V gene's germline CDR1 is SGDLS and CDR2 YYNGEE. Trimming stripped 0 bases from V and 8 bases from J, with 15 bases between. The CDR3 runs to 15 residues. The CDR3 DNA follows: TGTGCCAGCAGCGTAGATCCAGGGGAGTTGGACACCATATATTTT. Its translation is CASSVDPGELDTIYF. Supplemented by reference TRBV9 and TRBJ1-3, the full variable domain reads DSGVTQTPKHLITATGQRVTLRCSPRSGDLSVYWYQQSLDQGLQFLIQYYNGEERAKGNILERFSAQQFPDLHSELNLSSLELGDSALYFCASSVDPGELDTIYFGEGSWLTVV.

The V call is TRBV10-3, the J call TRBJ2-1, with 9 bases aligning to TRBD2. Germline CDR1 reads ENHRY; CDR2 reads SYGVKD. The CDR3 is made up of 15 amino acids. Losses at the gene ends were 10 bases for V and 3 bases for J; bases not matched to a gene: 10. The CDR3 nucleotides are TGTGCCACCTCACCCCGGACTAGCGACTACAATGAGCAGTTCTTC. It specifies CATSPRTSDYNEQFF.

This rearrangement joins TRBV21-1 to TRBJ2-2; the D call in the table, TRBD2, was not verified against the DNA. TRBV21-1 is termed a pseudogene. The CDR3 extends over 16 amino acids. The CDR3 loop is CASSPTPEDHTGELFF. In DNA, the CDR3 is TGTGCCAGCAGCCCAACGCCGGAGGACCACACCGGGGAGCTGTTTTTT.

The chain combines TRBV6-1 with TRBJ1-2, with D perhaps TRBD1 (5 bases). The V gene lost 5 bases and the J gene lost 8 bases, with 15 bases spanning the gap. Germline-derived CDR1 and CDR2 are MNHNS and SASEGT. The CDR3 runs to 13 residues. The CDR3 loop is CASSRTAGKGYTF. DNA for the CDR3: TGTGCCAGCAGTCGAACAGCAGGGAAGGGCTACACCTTC.

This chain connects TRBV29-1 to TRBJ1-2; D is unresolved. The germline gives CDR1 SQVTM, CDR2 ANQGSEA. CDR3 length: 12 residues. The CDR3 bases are TGCAGTGACCTCCCTAGAGACTATGGCTACACCTTC. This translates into CSDLPRDYGYTF. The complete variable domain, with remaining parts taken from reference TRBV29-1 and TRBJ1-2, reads SAVISQKPSRDICQRGTSLTIQCQVDSQVTMMFWYRQQPGQSLTLIATANQGSEATYESGFVIDKFPISRPNLTFSTLTVSNMSPEDSSIYLCSDLPRDYGYTFGSGTRLTVV.

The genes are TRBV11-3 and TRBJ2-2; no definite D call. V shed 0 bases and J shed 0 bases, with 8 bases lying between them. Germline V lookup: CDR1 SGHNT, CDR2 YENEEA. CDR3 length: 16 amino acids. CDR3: CASSLDRQANTGELFF. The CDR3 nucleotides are TGTGCCAGCAGCTTAGATAGGCAGGCGAACACCGGGGAGCTGTTTTTT.

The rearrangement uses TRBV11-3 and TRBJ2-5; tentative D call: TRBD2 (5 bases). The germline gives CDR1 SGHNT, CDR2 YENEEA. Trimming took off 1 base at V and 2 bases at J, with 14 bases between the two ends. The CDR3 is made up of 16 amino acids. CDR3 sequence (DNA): TGTGCCAGCAGCTTAGCCCCTGACTATTCGCAAGAGACCCAGTACTTC. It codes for CASSLAPDYSQETQYF.

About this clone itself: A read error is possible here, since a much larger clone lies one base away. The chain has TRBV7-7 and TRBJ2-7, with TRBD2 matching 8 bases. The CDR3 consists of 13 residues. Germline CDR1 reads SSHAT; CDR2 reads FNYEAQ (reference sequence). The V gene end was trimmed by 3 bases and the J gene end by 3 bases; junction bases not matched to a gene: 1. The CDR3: CASSLAGGYEQYF. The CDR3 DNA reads TGTGCCAGCAGCTTGGCGGGAGGCTACGAGCAGTACTTC. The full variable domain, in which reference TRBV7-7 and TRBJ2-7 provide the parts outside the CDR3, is GAGVSQSPRYKVTKRGQDVTLRCDPISSHATLYWYQQALGQGPEFLTYFNYEAQPDKSGLPSDRFSAERPEGSISTLTIQRTEQRDSAMYRCASSLAGGYEQYFGPGTRLTVT.

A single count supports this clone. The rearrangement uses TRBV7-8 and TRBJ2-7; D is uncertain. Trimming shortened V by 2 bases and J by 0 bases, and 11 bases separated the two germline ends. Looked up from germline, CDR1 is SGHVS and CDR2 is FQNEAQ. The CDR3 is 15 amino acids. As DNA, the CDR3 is TGTGCCAGCAGCTTACGGGTGATAAGCTCCTACGAGCAGTACTTC. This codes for CASSLRVISSYEQYF. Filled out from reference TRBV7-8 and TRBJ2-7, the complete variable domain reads GAGVSQSPRYKVAKRGQDVALRCDPISGHVSLFWYQQALGQGPEFLTYFQNEAQLDKSGLPSDRFFAERPEGSVSTLKIQRTQQEDSAVYLCASSLRVISSYEQYFGPGTRLTVT.

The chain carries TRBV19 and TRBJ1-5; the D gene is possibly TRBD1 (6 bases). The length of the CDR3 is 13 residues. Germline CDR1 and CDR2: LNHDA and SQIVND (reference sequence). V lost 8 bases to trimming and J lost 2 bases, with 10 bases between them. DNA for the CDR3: TGTGCCAGTGCCGCAGGGGGCAATCAGCCCCAGCATTTT. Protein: CASAAGGNQPQHF. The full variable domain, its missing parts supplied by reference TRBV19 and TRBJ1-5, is DGGITQSPKYLFRKEGQNVTLSCEQNLNHDAMYWYRQDPGQGLRLIYYSQIVNDFQKGDIAEGYSVSREKKESFPLTVTSAQKNPTAFYLCASAAGGNQPQHFGDGTRLSIL.

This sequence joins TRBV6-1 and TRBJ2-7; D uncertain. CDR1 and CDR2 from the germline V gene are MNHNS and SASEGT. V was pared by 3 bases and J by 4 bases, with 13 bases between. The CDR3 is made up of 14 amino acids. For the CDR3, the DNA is TGTGCCAGCAGTGATACCCTGGCTAGGTACGAGCAGTACTTC. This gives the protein CASSDTLARYEQYF.

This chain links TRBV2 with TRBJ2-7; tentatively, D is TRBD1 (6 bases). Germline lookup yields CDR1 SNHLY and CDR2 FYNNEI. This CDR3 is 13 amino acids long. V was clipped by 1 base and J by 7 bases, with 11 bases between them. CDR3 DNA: TGTGCCAGCAGTGAAGGGTTTACAGGGGAGCAGTACTTC. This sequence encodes CASSEGFTGEQYF.

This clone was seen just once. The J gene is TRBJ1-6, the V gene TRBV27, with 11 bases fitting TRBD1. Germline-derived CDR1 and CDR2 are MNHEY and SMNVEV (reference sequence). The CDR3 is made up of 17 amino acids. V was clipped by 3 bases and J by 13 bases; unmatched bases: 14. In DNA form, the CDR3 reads TGTGCCAGCAGTTTCCTCGGGACAGGGGGGCTTTGGGCGCCCCTCCACTTT. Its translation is CASSFLGTGGLWAPLHF.

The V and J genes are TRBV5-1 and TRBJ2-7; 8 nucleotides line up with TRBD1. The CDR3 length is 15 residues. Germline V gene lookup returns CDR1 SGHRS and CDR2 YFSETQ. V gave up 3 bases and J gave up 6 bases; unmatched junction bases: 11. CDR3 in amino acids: CASSSVGQGFREQYF. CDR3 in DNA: TGCGCCAGCAGCTCAGTAGGACAGGGCTTTCGCGAGCAGTACTTC.

The CDR3 DNA reads TGTGCCAGCAGCCGGACAGGGGTTCTCTCTGGGGCCAACGTCCTGACTTTC. Translated: CASSRTGVLSGANVLTF. This chain connects TRBV5-6 to TRBJ2-6; 9 nucleotides line up with TRBD1. CDR1 is SGHDT, CDR2 YYEEEE, per germline. Trimming removed 4 bases from V and 0 bases from J; junction bases left unmatched: 5. This CDR3 region has 17 residues.

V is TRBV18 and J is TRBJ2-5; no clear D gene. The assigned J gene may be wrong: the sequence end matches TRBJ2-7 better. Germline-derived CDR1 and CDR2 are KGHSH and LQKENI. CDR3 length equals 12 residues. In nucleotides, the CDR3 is TGTGCCAGCTCACTAGACTTCTACGAGCAGTACTTC. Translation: CASSLDFYEQYF.

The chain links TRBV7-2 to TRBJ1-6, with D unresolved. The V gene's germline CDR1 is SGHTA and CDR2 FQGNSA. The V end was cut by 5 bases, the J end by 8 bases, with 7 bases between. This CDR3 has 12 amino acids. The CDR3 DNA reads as TGTGCCAGCAGCGCGGACTATTCACCCCTCCACTTT. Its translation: CASSADYSPLHF.

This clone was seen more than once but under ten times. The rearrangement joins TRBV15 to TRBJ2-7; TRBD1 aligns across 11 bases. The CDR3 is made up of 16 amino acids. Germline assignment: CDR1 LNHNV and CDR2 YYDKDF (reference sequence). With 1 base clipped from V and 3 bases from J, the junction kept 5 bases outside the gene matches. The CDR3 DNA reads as TGTGCCACCAGCAGAGGTAGCGGGACAGGGGGCTACGAGCAGTACTTC. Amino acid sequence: CATSRGSGTGGYEQYF.

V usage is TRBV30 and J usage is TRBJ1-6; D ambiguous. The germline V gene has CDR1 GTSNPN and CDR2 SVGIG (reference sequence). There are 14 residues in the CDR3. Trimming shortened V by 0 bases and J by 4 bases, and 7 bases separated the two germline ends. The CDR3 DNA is TGTGCCTGGAGTGTGACACATTATAATTCACCCCTCCACTTT. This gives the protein CAWSVTHYNSPLHF.

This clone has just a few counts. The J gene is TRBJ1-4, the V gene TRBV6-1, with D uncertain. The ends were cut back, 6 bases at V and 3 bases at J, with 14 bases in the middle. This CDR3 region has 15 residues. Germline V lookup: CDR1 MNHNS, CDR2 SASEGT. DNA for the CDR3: TGTGCCAGCAGATTAGACCTGAGGTCTAATGAAAAACTGTTTTTT. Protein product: CASRLDLRSNEKLFF.

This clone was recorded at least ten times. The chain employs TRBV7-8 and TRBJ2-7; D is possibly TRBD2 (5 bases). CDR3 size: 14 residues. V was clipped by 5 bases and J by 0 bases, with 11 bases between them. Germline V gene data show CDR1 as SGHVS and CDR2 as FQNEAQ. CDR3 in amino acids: CASSDRGNSYEQYF. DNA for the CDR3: TGTGCCAGCAGCGACCGAGGGAACTCCTACGAGCAGTACTTC.